A single sample is the source of the 10 T cell receptor beta chains below, sequenced in a study of long-term antiretroviral therapy in people with HIV. Survey level was the resolution at which the v3.0 immunoSEQ assay ran. Using immunoSEQ multiplex PCR, the repertoire was profiled, and TCRdb retains in-frame clones only, with some absent. Found here are about 11,000 clones, under 80% of them singletons; the top ten hold roughly 19%. This material consisted of unsorted PBMCs, taken at the start of antiretroviral therapy, before treatment. All receptors come from a man aged 25-45 years with HIV.

The chain carries TRBV19 and TRBJ2-7; D remains unclear. CDR3 length: 11 amino acids. Between the trimmed V and J ends, which lost 1 base and 3 bases, there was a span of 1 base. CDR1 is LNHDA and CDR2 is SQIVND in the germline V gene (reference sequence). The CDR3 region is CASSIGYEQYF. The CDR3 DNA reads TGTGCCAGTAGTATAGGCTACGAGCAGTACTTC.

This chain's CDR3 is CASSLWGTYNSPLHF. CDR3 DNA sequence: TGCGCCAGCAGCTTGTGGGGCACCTATAATTCACCCCTCCACTTT. The chain employs TRBV5-1 and TRBJ1-6; weak D call: TRBD1 (5 bases). Germline loops: CDR1 SGHRS, CDR2 YFSETQ. Between the trimmed V and J ends, which lost 1 base and 2 bases, there was a span of 7 bases. The CDR3 is 15 amino acids.

The chain employs TRBV19 and TRBJ2-5, with D unresolved. Trimming stripped 3 bases from V and 2 bases from J, with 13 bases between. The germline V gene has CDR1 LNHDA and CDR2 SQIVND (reference sequence). This CDR3 is 15 amino acids long. The chain's CDR3 is CASSIRPGEQETQYF. The CDR3 nucleotides read TGTGCCAGTAGTATCCGACCGGGCGAGCAAGAGACCCAGTACTTC.

This sequence joins TRBV27 and TRBJ1-5, with 9 bases that match TRBD1. The CDR3 sequence is 14 residues long. Germline CDR1 MNHEY, CDR2 SMNVEV (reference sequence). Trimming removed 2 bases from V and 11 bases from J; junction bases left unmatched: 7. CDR3 DNA: TGTGCCAGCAGTTTAGGACAGGGGCTTCTATCCCAGCATTTT. Its translation: CASSLGQGLLSQHF.

This rearrangement joins TRBV10-3 to TRBJ2-5; 8 bases fit TRBD1. CDR1 and CDR2 (germline): ENHRY, SYGVKD. The CDR3 extends over 15 amino acids. V lost 5 bases and J lost 4; bases outside the gene matches: 9. CDR3 coding DNA: TGTGCCATCAGTCCACGGACAGGGATTGGAGAGACCCAGTACTTC. This sequence encodes CAISPRTGIGETQYF.

The chain recombines TRBV2 with TRBJ2-3, with 9 positions matching TRBD1. J lost 2 bases, V lost 7 bases, and 1 base had no gene match. The CDR3 spans 13 residues. CDR1 SNHLY and CDR2 FYNNEI come from the germline V gene. The CDR3 loop reads CASKQGATDTQYF. In DNA, the CDR3 is TGTGCCAGCAAACAGGGGGCCACAGATACGCAGTATTTT.

This clone came up a few times. The V and J genes are TRBV5-1 and TRBJ2-2; 8 nucleotides agree with TRBD1. The CDR3 consists of 15 residues. Per germline, CDR1 SGHRS and CDR2 YFSETQ. V lost 4 bases to trimming and J lost 7 bases; unmatched junction nucleotides: 9. The CDR3 protein is CASSVQGARSGELFF. The CDR3 coding sequence is TGCGCCAGCAGCGTCCAGGGGGCGCGAAGCGGGGAGCTGTTTTTT. Filled out from reference TRBV5-1 and TRBJ2-2, the complete variable domain reads KAGVTQTPRYLIKTRGQQVTLSCSPISGHRSVSWYQQTPGQGLQFLFEYFSETQRNKGNFPGRFSGRQFSNSRSEMNVSTLELGDSALYLCASSVQGARSGELFFGEGSRLTVL.

This chain links TRBV9 with TRBJ1-1; 10 bases align to TRBD1. Germline loops: CDR1 SGDLS, CDR2 YYNGEE. V lost 4 bases, J lost 7 bases, and 4 bases stayed unmatched. The CDR3 is 13 amino acids. CDR3 coding DNA: TGTGCCAGCAGCTCGGGACAGGGGATTGAAGCTTTCTTT. Protein product: CASSSGQGIEAFF.

The chain has TRBV19 and TRBJ2-5; the D gene is possibly TRBD1 (5 bases). The CDR3 loop spans 13 amino acids. V was trimmed by 3 bases and J by 4 bases, leaving 9 bases between them. CDR1 and CDR2 from the germline V gene are LNHDA and SQIVND (reference sequence). CDR3 in DNA: TGTGCCAGTAGTATCGCAGGGATAGAGACCCAGTACTTC. Encoded protein: CASSIAGIETQYF.

This clone was picked up a small number of times. The gene calls are TRBV28 and TRBJ1-5; D might be TRBD1 (6 bases). CDR3 length equals 14 residues. Trimming shortened V by 6 bases and J by 6 bases, and 15 bases separated the two germline ends. Germline-derived CDR1 and CDR2 are MDHEN and SYDVKM. This CDR3 is CASSRTVAGQPQHF. The CDR3 region has the DNA TGTGCCAGCAGCCGGACAGTAGCAGGTCAGCCCCAGCATTTT.